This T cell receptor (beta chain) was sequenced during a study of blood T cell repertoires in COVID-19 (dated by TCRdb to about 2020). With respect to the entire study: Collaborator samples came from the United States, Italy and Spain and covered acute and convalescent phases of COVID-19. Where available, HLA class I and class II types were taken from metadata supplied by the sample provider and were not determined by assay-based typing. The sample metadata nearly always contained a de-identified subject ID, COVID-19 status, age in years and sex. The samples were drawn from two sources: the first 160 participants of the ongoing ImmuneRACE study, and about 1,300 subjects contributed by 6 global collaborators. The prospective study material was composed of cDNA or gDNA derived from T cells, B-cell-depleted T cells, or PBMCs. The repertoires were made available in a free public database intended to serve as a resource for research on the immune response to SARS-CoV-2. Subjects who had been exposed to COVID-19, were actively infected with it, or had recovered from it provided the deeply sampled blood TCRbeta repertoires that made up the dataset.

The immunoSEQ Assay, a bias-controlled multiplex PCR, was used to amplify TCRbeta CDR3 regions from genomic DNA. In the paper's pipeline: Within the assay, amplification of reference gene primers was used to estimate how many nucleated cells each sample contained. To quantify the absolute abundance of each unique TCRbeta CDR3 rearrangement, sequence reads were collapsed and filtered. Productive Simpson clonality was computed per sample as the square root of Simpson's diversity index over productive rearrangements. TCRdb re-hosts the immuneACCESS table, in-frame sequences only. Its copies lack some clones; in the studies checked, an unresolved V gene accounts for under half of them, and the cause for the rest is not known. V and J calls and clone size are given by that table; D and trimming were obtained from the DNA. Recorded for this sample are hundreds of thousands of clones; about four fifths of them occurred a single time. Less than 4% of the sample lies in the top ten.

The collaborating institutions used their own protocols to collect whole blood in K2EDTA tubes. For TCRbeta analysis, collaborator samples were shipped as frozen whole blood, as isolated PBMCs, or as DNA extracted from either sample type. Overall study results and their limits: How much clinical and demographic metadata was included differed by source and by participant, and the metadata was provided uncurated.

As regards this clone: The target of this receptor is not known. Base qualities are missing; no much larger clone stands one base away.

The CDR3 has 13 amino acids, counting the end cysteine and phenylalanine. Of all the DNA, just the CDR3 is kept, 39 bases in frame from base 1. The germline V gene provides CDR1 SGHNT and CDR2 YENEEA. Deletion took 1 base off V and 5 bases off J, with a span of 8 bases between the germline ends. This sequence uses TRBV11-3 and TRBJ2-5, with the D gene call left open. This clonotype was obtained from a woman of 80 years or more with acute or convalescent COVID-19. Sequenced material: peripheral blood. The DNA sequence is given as TGTGCCAGCAGCTTAGTCCCCTTCGAGACCCAGTACTTC. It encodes CASSLVPFETQYF. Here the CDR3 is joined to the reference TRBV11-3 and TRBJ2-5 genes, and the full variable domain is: EAGVVQSPRYKIIEKKQPVAFWCNPISGHNTLYWYLQNLGQGPELLIRYENEEAVDDSQLPKDRFSAERLKGVDSTLKIQPAELGDSAVYLCASSLVPFETQYFGPGTRLLVL.